The next 12 T cell receptor beta chains were all read from a single sample in a study of human T cells and chemical hapten exposure. Indicated time point: patch test 3, about 24 weeks after DPC sensitization. Treatment noted: therapeutic diphenylcyclopropenone sensitization with weekly scalp DPC. TCRdb independently ran MiXCR on the RACE reads; one entry per CDR3 protein. Of about 190,000 distinct CDR3 sequences listed, 24% are singletons. The sequencing used whole blood, collected in connection with sensitization to the hapten diphenylcyclopropenone (DPC). These receptor sequences come from a middle-aged woman with alopecia areata. Some clones in this sample may be carry-over from other donors' samples.

The chain links TRBV28 to TRBJ1-5, with D uncertain. V was shortened by 4 bases and J by 3 bases, with 7 bases between the two germline ends. CDR3 length: 13 residues. CDR1 is MDHEN, CDR2 SYDVKM, per germline. The CDR3, as DNA: TGTGCCAGCAGTTCGGGCGTCAATCAGCCCCAGCATTTT. Amino acids: CASSSGVNQPQHF.

V gene TRBV10-3 combines with J gene TRBJ2-7; D call uncertain. Looked up from germline, CDR1 is ENHRY and CDR2 is SYGVKD. V gave up 3 bases and J gave up 1 base, with 7 bases separating them. This CDR3 spans 13 amino acids. CDR3 in DNA: TGTGCCATCAGTGAACAGAGATCCTACGAGCAGTACTTC. This codes for CAISEQRSYEQYF.

This clonotype was counted only a few times. V is TRBV4-1 and J is TRBJ1-5, with 7 bases aligning to TRBD1. The CDR3 consists of 17 residues. Germline trimming cut 0 bases from V and 1 base from J; bases unmatched to any gene: 6. Germline V lookup: CDR1 MGHRA, CDR2 YSYEKL. The CDR3 bases are TGCGCCAGCAGCCAAGATAATCCACAGGGGAGCAATCAGCCCCAGCATTTT. Amino acids: CASSQDNPQGSNQPQHF.

This chain uses TRBV28 with TRBJ2-1; 8 positions agree with TRBD2. The CDR3 covers 16 residues. The J segment lost 0 bases and the V segment lost 4 bases, leaving 5 bases of the junction unmatched. From germline, CDR1 is MDHEN and CDR2 SYDVKM. In DNA form, the CDR3 reads TGTGCCAGCAGTTCCCCGGGAGGGAGCTCCTACAATGAGCAGTTCTTC. Translated, it gives CASSSPGGSSYNEQFF.

This clonotype has just one count. This chain joins TRBV20-1 and TRBJ2-7; 7 nucleotides agree with TRBD2. V trimming: 6 bases; J trimming: 2 bases; junction bases outside the gene matches: 13. The CDR3 is made up of 15 amino acids. In germline, CDR1 is DFQATT, CDR2 SNEGSKA (reference sequence). The CDR3 sequence is CSASGAAGPAYEQYF. The CDR3 nucleotides read TGCAGTGCCAGCGGGGCCGCGGGGCCGGCCTACGAGCAGTACTTC.

This clonotype was recorded once. This sequence joins TRBV11-2 and TRBJ2-1, with 10 bases aligning to TRBD2. This CDR3 is 14 amino acids long. The V segment lost 2 bases and the J segment 6 bases; nucleotides outside the gene matches: 1. Germline values: CDR1 SGHAT, CDR2 FQNNGV. The CDR3 loop is CASSLPSGSNEQFF. The CDR3 region has the DNA TGTGCCAGCAGCTTACCTAGCGGGAGCAATGAGCAGTTCTTC.

V and J are TRBV5-1 and TRBJ2-1, with 9 bases fitting TRBD2. Germline V gives CDR1 SGHRS, CDR2 YFSETQ. The CDR3 covers 15 residues. The trim removed 4 bases at V and 6 bases at J, leaving 8 bases unmatched. CDR3 loop: CASSPASGRPNEQFF. CDR3 in DNA: TGCGCCAGCAGCCCTGCGAGCGGGAGGCCCAATGAGCAGTTCTTC.

A remark on this clonotype: At one of its ends the junction is not consistent with the germline gene, which may arise from a read error. This chain links TRBV7-7 with TRBJ2-5; D remains unclear. CDR3 length: 15 amino acids. Germline CDR1 SSHAT, CDR2 FNYEAQ (reference sequence). This CDR3 reads CASSLNPTEQETQYF. DNA for the CDR3: TGTGCTAGCAGCTTAAACCCCACGGAGCAAGAGACCCAGTACTTC.

In its sample, this clonotype was seen a few times. Written as DNA, the CDR3 is TGTGCCAGCCGCTCGGGATTCAATCAGCCCCAGCATTTT. Its protein product is CASRSGFNQPQHF. The chain carries TRBV12-3 or TRBV12-4 and TRBJ1-5; no clear D gene. V lost 8 bases and J 3 bases, leaving 11 bases between the germline ends. The CDR3 is 13 residues long.

Notes on this clonotype: A much larger clone is a single base away; this may be a read error. The V and J genes are TRBV7-2 and TRBJ1-2; TRBD1 agrees at 7 bases. Germline loops: CDR1 SGHTA, CDR2 FQGNSA. CDR3 length: 13 residues. The CDR3 region is CASSPGQAYGHTF. CDR3 bases: TGTGCCAGCAGCCCCGGACAGGCATATGGCCACACCTTC.

The CDR3 here is CSARVASGGLGNEQFF. The CDR3 nucleotides are TGCAGTGCTAGAGTGGCTAGCGGGGGGCTCGGCAATGAGCAGTTCTTC. The rearrangement joins TRBV20-1 to TRBJ2-1; 11 nucleotides align to TRBD2. CDR1 is DFQATT and CDR2 is SNEGSKA in the germline V gene (reference sequence). Trimming at V came to 1 base and at J to 6 bases, leaving 8 bases not matched to a gene. The CDR3 sequence is 16 residues long.

There are a few counts of this clonotype. The V gene is TRBV6-2 or TRBV6-3, the J gene TRBJ2-1, with 12 bases identical to TRBD2. Germline V gene sequence: CDR1 MNHEY, CDR2 SVGEGT. J gave up 10 bases and V 6 bases, and 4 bases lay outside the gene matches. This CDR3 contains 13 residues. The CDR3 reads CASRGLAGGEQFF. For the CDR3, the DNA is TGTGCCAGCAGGGGCCTAGCGGGAGGGGAGCAGTTCTTC.